These 32 T cell receptor beta chains were sequenced from one sample in a study of vaccination and CD4 T cells after COVID-19. As to treatment: roughly 10-day PBMC culture with coronavirus spike peptide pools or control peptides (ViraFEST assay). CD4+ T cells of the unexposed donor were collected before the COVID-19 pandemic (2011-2018). With the Oncomine TCR Beta short-read assay, DNA from cultured CD4+ T cells was sequenced. Using its own MiXCR run on the PCR reads, TCRdb lists one record per CDR3 protein. The sample lists about 6,900 distinct CDR3 sequences, about 30% occurring once. No antigen has been identified for these receptors. The sample consisted of CD4+ T cells from blood, cultured in vitro. Receptor source: a human donor in good health.

The chain has TRBV20-1 and TRBJ2-3, with D unresolved. The V and J ends lost 3 bases and 3 bases respectively, with 10 bases between them. The CDR3 runs to 13 residues. CDR1 and CDR2 from the germline V gene are DFQATT and SNEGSKA (reference sequence). In DNA form, the CDR3 reads TGCAGTGCTAGGCCTGTGCGGACAGATACGCAGTATTTT. Translated, it gives CSARPVRTDTQYF.

This clonotype is judged medium-sized. The chain combines TRBV6-1 with TRBJ1-2; 8 bases are a match to TRBD1. With 6 bases clipped from V and 7 bases from J, the junction kept 16 bases outside the gene matches. Germline V gene data show CDR1 as MNHNS and CDR2 as SASEGT. This CDR3 contains 16 residues. CDR3 protein: CASSRFAYPTGGGYTF. DNA of the CDR3: TGTGCCAGCAGCCGCTTCGCTTACCCAACAGGGGGTGGCTACACCTTC.

This clonotype was observed a few times. V is TRBV7-9 and J is TRBJ2-5, with unresolved D. CDR1 is SEHNR and CDR2 is FQNEAQ in the germline V gene (reference sequence). CDR3 length equals 12 residues. V lost 6 bases, J lost 1 base, and 6 bases lay in between. The CDR3 DNA reads TGTGCCAGCAGACTATCCCAAGAGACCCAGTACTTC. Translated, it gives CASRLSQETQYF.

V and J are TRBV6-4 and TRBJ1-1; TRBD1 matches 7 bases. This CDR3 spans 14 amino acids. The germline V gene has CDR1 MRHNA and CDR2 SNTAGT. With V trimmed by 0 bases and J by 10 bases, 8 bases remained unmatched. DNA of the CDR3: TGTGCCAGCAGTGACTCGATCTCAGGGGGTGGAGCTTTCTTT. This gives the protein CASSDSISGGGAFF.

The gene calls are TRBV9 and TRBJ1-2, with a tentative D call TRBD1 (5 bases). The CDR3 runs 14 residues. Between the trimmed V and J ends, which lost 4 bases and 4 bases, there was a span of 14 bases. Germline CDR1 and CDR2: SGDLS and YYNGEE. Here the CDR3 reads CASSTQPGGYGYTF. Here the CDR3 DNA reads TGTGCCAGCAGCACCCAGCCGGGGGGCTATGGCTACACCTTC.

V gene TRBV6-1 combines with J gene TRBJ2-7; D is perhaps TRBD1 (7 bases). CDR3 size: 15 residues. Germline CDR1 and CDR2: MNHNS and SASEGT. V lost 5 bases and J 4 bases, leaving 18 bases between the germline ends. CDR3 sequence: CASSPRQGGRYEQYF. In DNA form, the CDR3 reads TGTGCCAGCAGTCCCCGACAGGGAGGAAGGTACGAGCAGTACTTC.

This chain joins TRBV25-1 and TRBJ2-6, with D perhaps TRBD1 or TRBD2 (6 bases each). Looked up from germline, CDR1 is MGHDK and CDR2 is SYGVNS. The V end was cut by 2 bases, the J end by 0 bases, with 14 bases between. This CDR3 has 18 residues. This CDR3 is CASSEEGGSSSGANVLTF. The CDR3 coding sequence is TGTGCCAGCAGTGAAGAGGGGGGCTCTAGCTCTGGGGCCAACGTCCTGACTTTC. The full variable domain, completed using reference TRBV25-1 and TRBJ2-6, is EADIYQTPRYLVIGTGKKITLECSQTMGHDKMYWYQQDPGMELHLIHYSYGVNSTEKGDLSSESTVSRIRTEHFPLTLESARPSHTSQYLCASSEEGGSSSGANVLTFGAGSRLTVL.

This clonotype was picked up one time. The rearrangement uses TRBV13 and TRBJ1-1, with D possibly TRBD1 on 6 matching bases. The V end was cut by 5 bases, the J end by 3 bases, with 10 bases between. Germline V gene lookup returns CDR1 PRHDT and CDR2 FYEKMQ (reference sequence). This CDR3 is 13 amino acids long. The CDR3 nucleotides are TGTGCCAGCAGCGATAACAGGGACACTGAAGCTTTCTTT. Amino acids: CASSDNRDTEAFF.

The chain joins TRBV6-5 to TRBJ2-2; the D gene is possibly TRBD2 (6 bases). CDR3 length equals 15 residues. The V end was cut by 2 bases, the J end by 4 bases, with 11 bases between. Germline CDR1 and CDR2: MNHEY and SVGAGI. The chain's CDR3 is CASSYTAGSTGELFF. In DNA, the CDR3 is TGTGCCAGCAGTTACACTGCGGGGTCCACCGGGGAGCTGTTTTTT.

CDR3 amino acids: CASSWDRGHNQPQHF. The DNA for the CDR3 is TGTGCCAGCAGTTGGGACAGGGGTCACAATCAGCCCCAGCATTTT. V is TRBV12-3 or TRBV12-4 and J is TRBJ1-5; 10 bases are shared with TRBD1. Unmatched junction bases numbered 3, after V lost 4 bases and J lost 3 bases. The CDR3 contains 15 residues.

This chain links TRBV18 with TRBJ2-1, with no clear D. Germline CDR1 and CDR2: KGHSH and LQKENI. V was clipped by 5 bases and J by 3 bases, with 20 bases between them. The CDR3 runs 17 residues. CDR3 protein: CASSVVGYSGHYNEQFF. DNA for the CDR3: TGTGCCAGCTCAGTTGTGGGATATTCGGGCCACTACAATGAGCAGTTCTTC. The complete variable domain, with remaining parts taken from reference TRBV18 and TRBJ2-1, reads NAGVMQNPRHLVRRRGQEARLRCSPMKGHSHVYWYRQLPEEGLKFMVYLQKENIIDESGMPKERFSAEFPKEGPSILRIQQVVRGDSAAYFCASSVVGYSGHYNEQFFGPGTRLTVL.

The chain employs TRBV19 and TRBJ2-3; the D gene is possibly TRBD2 (7 bases). CDR3 length: 17 amino acids. Germline lookup yields CDR1 LNHDA and CDR2 SQIVND (reference sequence). Trimming shortened V by 0 bases and J by 7 bases, and 20 bases separated the two germline ends. In DNA, the CDR3 is TGTGCCAGTAGTATAGATCGGGGGGCCGCTCATAGGAATACGCAGTATTTT. The encoded protein is CASSIDRGAAHRNTQYF.

This chain joins TRBV6-1 and TRBJ1-5; no firm D call. V dropped 6 bases and J dropped 5 bases, with 14 bases sitting between them. This CDR3 region has 14 residues. The V gene's germline CDR1 is MNHNS and CDR2 SASEGT. This chain's CDR3 is CASSPHGRDQPQHF. The CDR3 DNA reads TGTGCCAGCAGCCCACACGGGAGAGATCAGCCCCAGCATTTT.

This sequence joins TRBV20-1 and TRBJ1-1; TRBD1 might be the D (5 bases). The length of the CDR3 is 15 residues. Germline V gene lookup returns CDR1 DFQATT and CDR2 SNEGSKA (reference sequence). V was shortened by 6 bases and J by 1 base, with 18 bases between the two germline ends. CDR3 DNA sequence: TGCAGTGCGCACGATACTAGGGGCGGGAACACTGAAGCTTTCTTT. It codes for CSAHDTRGGNTEAFF.

V is TRBV5-1 and J is TRBJ2-3, with a tentative D call TRBD2 (7 bases). CDR1 SGHRS and CDR2 YFSETQ come from the germline V gene. V was cut by 4 bases and J by 3 bases, with 12 bases left in between. This CDR3 region has 14 residues. The CDR3 loop reads CASSEGGLTDTQYF. The CDR3 DNA reads as TGCGCCAGCAGCGAGGGGGGGCTAACAGATACGCAGTATTTT.

The chain links TRBV29-1 to TRBJ2-3; 10 bases match TRBD2. J was trimmed by 2 bases and V by 5 bases; bases with no gene match: 4. Germline V gene data show CDR1 as SQVTM and CDR2 as ANQGSEA. CDR3 length: 14 residues. The DNA for the CDR3 is TGCAGCGTTAGGACTAGCGGAAACACAGATACGCAGTATTTT. It is translated as CSVRTSGNTDTQYF.

This clonotype occurred a few times. The chain employs TRBV20-1 and TRBJ1-2, with D possibly matching TRBD1 (5 bases). The CDR3 length is 14 residues. V lost 1 base and J lost 1, with 10 bases in between. Germline lookup yields CDR1 DFQATT and CDR2 SNEGSKA (reference sequence). CDR3 coding DNA: TGCAGTGCTAGAGGGCAGGGCCTTAACTATGGCTACACCTTC. This gives the protein CSARGQGLNYGYTF.

Note on this clonotype: One junction end does not reproduce the germline sequence, and a read error may be involved. The DNA for the CDR3 is TGTACCAGCAGCGTAGCGGGAGGGACTGAAGCTTTCTTT. It codes for CTSSVAGGTEAFF. The genes are TRBV9 and TRBJ1-1; D uncertain. The CDR3 has 13 amino acids. Germline V gene sequence: CDR1 SGDLS, CDR2 YYNGEE.

The chain uses TRBV30 and TRBJ1-5, with 12 bases lining up with TRBD1. The V gene end was trimmed by 1 base and the J gene end by 15 bases; junction bases not matched to a gene: 10. The CDR3 contains 14 residues. Looked up from germline, CDR1 is GTSNPN and CDR2 is SVGIG (reference sequence). CDR3 DNA: TGTGCCTGGAGTGGGGGGACAGGGGGCGCGGTTAGGCATTTT. It specifies CAWSGGTGGAVRHF.

The chain has TRBV20-1 and TRBJ1-3; perhaps TRBD1 as D (5 bases). Germline CDR1 is DFQATT and CDR2 is SNEGSKA (reference sequence). The CDR3 spans 17 residues. V was trimmed by 3 bases and J by 1 base, leaving 19 bases between them. In nucleotides, the CDR3 is TGCAGTGCTAGCGGGACCTACCAACAAGAATCTGGAAACACCATATATTTT. Amino acids: CSASGTYQQESGNTIYF.

The chain carries TRBV7-9 and TRBJ1-4, with 7 bases matching TRBD1. J lost 0 bases, V lost 5 bases, and 3 bases had no gene match. This CDR3 contains 15 residues. Looked up from germline, CDR1 is SEHNR and CDR2 is FQNEAQ (reference sequence). The CDR3 DNA follows: TGTGCCAGCAGCGGTACAGGGGCAACTAATGAAAAACTGTTTTTT. Its protein product is CASSGTGATNEKLFF.

This clonotype is medium-sized. This rearrangement joins TRBV6-1 to TRBJ1-1; D gene ambiguous. Trimming took 1 base from V and 4 from J, leaving 10 bases between them. The CDR3 has 14 amino acids. The germline V gene has CDR1 MNHNS and CDR2 SASEGT. The CDR3 loop reads CASSEVGGGTEAFF. CDR3 nucleotide sequence: TGTGCCAGCAGTGAAGTCGGCGGTGGCACTGAAGCTTTCTTT.

This clonotype was seen a few times. The chain combines TRBV29-1 with TRBJ1-1, with D uncertain. CDR3 length equals 13 residues. V gave up 1 base and J gave up 7 bases, with 13 bases separating them. The germline gives CDR1 SQVTM, CDR2 ANQGSEA. CDR3 nucleotides: TGCAGCGTTGAAGGGAAGAGTTTAGTTGAAGCTTTCTTT. This gives the protein CSVEGKSLVEAFF.

This clonotype was detected a few times. The CDR3 DNA reads TGTGCCAGCAGTGTGCGGGACAAAAGGGGCTACACCTTC. Residues: CASSVRDKRGYTF. The rearrangement uses TRBV6-4 and TRBJ1-2; D is perhaps TRBD1 (6 bases). CDR1 is MRHNA, CDR2 SNTAGT, per germline. V lost 4 bases and J 8 bases, leaving 14 bases between the germline ends. The CDR3 loop spans 13 amino acids.

In this sample, this clonotype turned up a few times. The chain joins TRBV5-1 to TRBJ2-3; perhaps TRBD2 as D (5 bases). The CDR3 length is 14 residues. Germline V gene lookup returns CDR1 SGHRS and CDR2 YFSETQ. Trimming removed 0 bases at V and 5 bases at J, with 10 bases between. The CDR3 sequence: CASSLATGVDTQYF. For the CDR3, the DNA is TGCGCCAGCAGCTTGGCCACCGGGGTAGATACGCAGTATTTT. The full variable domain, with the rest looked up from reference TRBV5-1 and TRBJ2-3, is KAGVTQTPRYLIKTRGQQVTLSCSPISGHRSVSWYQQTPGQGLQFLFEYFSETQRNKGNFPGRFSGRQFSNSRSEMNVSTLELGDSALYLCASSLATGVDTQYFGPGTRLTVL.

By share, this clonotype counts as medium-sized (0.01 to 0.1%). The chain combines TRBV20-1 with TRBJ1-2, with D possibly matching TRBD1 (5 bases). The CDR3 has 15 residues. Trimming pared 6 bases from V and 0 bases from J, leaving 17 bases between. CDR1 is DFQATT and CDR2 is SNEGSKA in the germline V gene (reference sequence). The CDR3 DNA follows: TGCAGTGCATTGACAGCACACGGTGCTAACTATGGCTACACCTTC. As protein: CSALTAHGANYGYTF.

This clonotype occurred a few times. The V gene is TRBV27, the J gene TRBJ1-6, with TRBD1 matching 7 bases. The germline V gene encodes CDR1 MNHEY and CDR2 SMNVEV (reference sequence). Germline trimming cut 6 bases from V and 10 bases from J; bases unmatched to any gene: 12. The CDR3 covers 15 residues. The CDR3 region has the DNA TGTGCCAGCAGGGCGACAGGGATAGCTCGGTCACCCCTCCACTTT. Translated: CASRATGIARSPLHF.

The rearrangement links TRBV19 to TRBJ1-5; D not resolved. Trimming removed 4 bases from V and 0 bases from J, with 13 bases in between. The germline CDR1 and CDR2 sequences are LNHDA and SQIVND (reference sequence). The length of the CDR3 is 16 residues. The CDR3 DNA follows: TGTGCCAGTAGTAGGCGCCTTACGGATAGCAATCAGCCCCAGCATTTT. Its protein is CASSRRLTDSNQPQHF.

This clonotype was counted only a few times. The chain uses TRBV27 and TRBJ1-5; D not resolved. V lost 4 bases and J 4 bases, leaving 20 bases between the germline ends. Germline assignment: CDR1 MNHEY and CDR2 SMNVEV (reference sequence). The CDR3 length is 17 residues. CDR3 sequence (DNA): TGTGCCAGCAGTTCTCGCCACGGCGGCGCCACTAATCAGCCCCAGCATTTT. Translation: CASSSRHGGATNQPQHF.

This clonotype was observed a handful of times. This chain links TRBV6-5 with TRBJ1-1; 7 bases agree with TRBD1. Trimming removed 2 bases from V and 4 bases from J; junction bases left unmatched: 19. The CDR3 totals 19 residues. Germline CDR1 is MNHEY and CDR2 is SVGAGI. In nucleotides, the CDR3 is TGTGCCAGCAGTTACGGGTTTGGCGGGCAGGCAGGGGGTTCCACTGAAGCTTTCTTT. It encodes CASSYGFGGQAGGSTEAFF.

V gene TRBV6-1 combines with J gene TRBJ1-1, with 7 bases identical to TRBD1. V was pared by 8 bases and J by 8 bases, with 5 bases of the junction left unmatched. The germline V gene has CDR1 MNHNS and CDR2 SASEGT. This CDR3 has 11 residues. This CDR3 reads CASATGKEAFF. DNA for the CDR3: TGTGCCAGCGCGACAGGGAAGGAAGCTTTCTTT.

The CDR3, as DNA: TGTGCCAGCAGCGGGGGCAGGGTTAACACTGAAGCTTTCTTT. It yields the protein CASSGGRVNTEAFF. The chain is built from TRBV5-6 and TRBJ1-1, with a weak D call TRBD1 (6 bases). The CDR3 has 14 amino acids. Germline V CDR1 and CDR2: SGHDT, YYEEEE. The V end was cut by 4 bases, the J end by 2 bases, with 12 bases between.